Listed below are T cell receptor beta chains from one sample, sequenced in a study of neurological immune-mediated disorders. TCRdb passed the 5' RACE reads through MiXCR, listing each CDR3 protein once. The sample yields tens of thousands of distinct CDR3 sequences, over 9% seen once. Material for sequencing was PBMCs. The receptors shown here come from a man aged 35-49 years in good health. CDR3s include the opening cysteine and the closing phenylalanine or tryptophan. D genes are given only for firm matches. Expanded clones get a size class; other rows say once, few or many, or leave the size out.

cdr3_length: 18
v_call: TRBV20-1
j_call: TRBJ2-1
clone_size: many
d_call: TRBD2
cdr3_aa: CSARDSYRLAGGNNEQFF
cdr3_nt: TGCAGTGCTAGAGATAGTTATCGACTAGCGGGAGGAAACAATGAGCAGTTCTTC

cdr3_length: 13
v_call: TRBV28
j_call: TRBJ2-1
clone_size: once
d_call: TRBD1
cdr3_aa: CASCWDRGYEQFF
cdr3_nt: TGTGCCAGTTGTTGGGACAGGGGCTATGAGCAGTTCTTC

cdr3_length: 13
v_call: TRBV29-1
j_call: TRBJ2-7
clone_size: many
d_call: TRBD2
cdr3_aa: CSVKTSGYYEQYF
cdr3_nt: TGCAGCGTTAAGACTAGCGGATACTACGAGCAGTACTTC

cdr3_length: 12
v_call: TRBV29-1
j_call: TRBJ2-3
clone_size: many
d_call: NA
cdr3_aa: CSVDDSTDTQYF
cdr3_nt: TGCAGCGTTGACGACTCGACAGATACGCAGTATTTT

cdr3_length: 14
v_call: TRBV27
j_call: TRBJ2-5
clone_size: many
d_call: NA
cdr3_aa: CASSLFREQETQYF
cdr3_nt: TGTGCCAGCAGTTTGTTCCGGGAGCAGGAGACCCAGTACTTC

cdr3_length: 16
v_call: TRBV7-2
j_call: TRBJ2-1
clone_size: many
d_call: NA
cdr3_aa: CASTFGLAGASSGQFF
cdr3_nt: TGTGCCAGCACCTTCGGGTTGGCGGGGGCGTCGAGTGGGCAGTTCTTC

cdr3_length: 12
v_call: TRBV10-3
j_call: TRBJ2-5
clone_size: many
d_call: TRBD2
cdr3_aa: CATGRQGETQYF
cdr3_nt: TGTGCCACCGGGAGGCAGGGAGAGACCCAGTACTTC

cdr3_length: 14
v_call: TRBV28
j_call: TRBJ2-5
clone_size: many
d_call: NA
cdr3_aa: CASSLVGRGETQYF
cdr3_nt: TGTGCCAGCAGTTTAGTCGGCAGGGGAGAGACCCAGTACTTC

cdr3_length: 15
v_call: TRBV5-1
j_call: TRBJ2-2
clone_size: few
d_call: NA
cdr3_aa: CASSLEVTRTGELFF
cdr3_nt: TGCGCCAGCAGCTTGGAAGTCACGAGGACCGGGGAGCTGTTTTTT

cdr3_length: 15
v_call: TRBV13
j_call: TRBJ2-1
clone_size: many
d_call: TRBD2
cdr3_aa: CASSFGTSDYNEQFF
cdr3_nt: TGTGCCAGCAGCTTCGGGACTAGCGACTACAATGAGCAGTTCTTC

cdr3_length: 11
v_call: TRBV29-1
j_call: TRBJ2-3
clone_size: many
d_call: NA
cdr3_aa: CSVEISDTQYF
cdr3_nt: TGCAGCGTTGAAATTTCTGATACGCAGTATTTT

cdr3_length: 17
v_call: TRBV12-3/TRBV12-4
j_call: TRBJ2-1
clone_size: few
d_call: TRBD2
cdr3_aa: CASSDHSAGGLYNEQFF
cdr3_nt: TGTGCCAGCAGCGACCACTCAGCGGGGGGTCTCTACAATGAGCAGTTCTTC

cdr3_length: 12
v_call: TRBV20-1
j_call: TRBJ2-3
clone_size: many
d_call: NA
cdr3_aa: CSPVGAADTQYF
cdr3_nt: TGCAGCCCCGTAGGAGCAGCAGATACGCAGTATTTT

cdr3_length: 16
v_call: TRBV5-1
j_call: TRBJ2-1
clone_size: many
d_call: TRBD2
cdr3_aa: CASSLPLTGGPDEQFF
cdr3_nt: TGCGCCAGCAGCCTACCCTTAACGGGAGGGCCCGATGAGCAGTTCTTC

cdr3_length: 14
v_call: TRBV2
j_call: TRBJ2-7
clone_size: NA
d_call: TRBD1
cdr3_aa: CASSKGQFPYEQYF
cdr3_nt: TGTGCCAGCAGTAAGGGACAGTTCCCCTACGAGCAGTACTTC

cdr3_length: 14
v_call: TRBV5-5
j_call: TRBJ2-1
clone_size: NA
d_call: NA
cdr3_aa: CASSPWDSFNEQFF
cdr3_nt: TGTGCCAGCAGCCCTTGGGACTCTTTCAATGAGCAGTTCTTC

cdr3_length: 17
v_call: TRBV5-1
j_call: TRBJ2-2
clone_size: many
d_call: TRBD2
cdr3_aa: CASSPMTSGMSTGELFF
cdr3_nt: TGCGCCAGCAGCCCAATGACTAGCGGGATGAGTACCGGGGAGCTGTTTTTT

cdr3_length: 14
v_call: TRBV5-1
j_call: TRBJ1-2
clone_size: many
d_call: NA
cdr3_aa: CASSLGAGGDPWTF
cdr3_nt: TGCGCCAGCAGCTTGGGCGCCGGCGGTGATCCTTGGACCTTC

cdr3_length: 16
v_call: TRBV5-1
j_call: TRBJ1-6
clone_size: medium-sized
d_call: TRBD1
cdr3_aa: CASSLDPQGQSSPLHF
cdr3_nt: TGCGCCAGCAGCTTGGACCCACAGGGGCAGAGTTCACCCCTCCACTTT

cdr3_length: 13
v_call: TRBV20-1
j_call: TRBJ1-1
clone_size: many
d_call: NA
cdr3_aa: CSARPPMNTEAFF
cdr3_nt: TGCAGTGCAAGGCCACCCATGAACACTGAAGCTTTCTTT

cdr3_length: 16
v_call: TRBV5-1
j_call: TRBJ2-1
clone_size: many
d_call: TRBD2
cdr3_aa: CASSPSGGESYNEQFF
cdr3_nt: TGCGCCAGCAGCCCTAGCGGGGGTGAATCCTACAATGAGCAGTTCTTC

cdr3_length: 13
v_call: TRBV27
j_call: TRBJ1-2
clone_size: NA
d_call: NA
cdr3_aa: CARSLTAGYGYTF
cdr3_nt: TGTGCCAGAAGTTTAACGGCAGGATATGGCTACACCTTC

cdr3_length: 13
v_call: TRBV2
j_call: TRBJ2-7
clone_size: many
d_call: NA
cdr3_aa: CASSRAYSYEQYF
cdr3_nt: TGTGCCAGCAGTCGGGCCTACTCCTACGAGCAGTACTTC

cdr3_length: 14
v_call: TRBV25-1
j_call: TRBJ1-1
clone_size: many
d_call: NA
cdr3_aa: CASSRQGYFTEAFF
cdr3_nt: TGTGCCAGCAGTCGGCAGGGGTATTTCACTGAAGCTTTCTTT

cdr3_length: 12
v_call: TRBV15
j_call: TRBJ1-2
clone_size: many
d_call: NA
cdr3_aa: CATSRDGYGYTF
cdr3_nt: TGTGCCACCAGCAGAGATGGCTATGGCTACACCTTC

cdr3_length: 17
v_call: TRBV12-3/TRBV12-4
j_call: TRBJ2-5
clone_size: NA
d_call: NA
cdr3_aa: CASSYGMGNGVQETQYF
cdr3_nt: TGTGCCAGCAGTTATGGTATGGGGAACGGGGTTCAAGAGACCCAGTACTTC

cdr3_length: 15
v_call: TRBV5-1
j_call: TRBJ2-1
clone_size: many
d_call: NA
cdr3_aa: CASSSGGLSYNEQFF
cdr3_nt: TGCGCCAGCAGCTCCGGGGGCCTCTCCTACAATGAGCAGTTCTTC

cdr3_length: 17
v_call: TRBV9
j_call: TRBJ2-5
clone_size: many
d_call: TRBD2
cdr3_aa: CASSVGVGGGSGETQYF
cdr3_nt: TGTGCCAGCAGCGTTGGAGTTGGGGGGGGGTCAGGAGAGACCCAGTACTTC

cdr3_length: 13
v_call: TRBV6-5
j_call: TRBJ2-5
clone_size: many
d_call: NA
cdr3_aa: CASSGVVKETQYF
cdr3_nt: TGTGCCAGCAGTGGGGTCGTGAAAGAGACCCAGTACTTC

cdr3_length: 13
v_call: TRBV7-2
j_call: TRBJ2-1
clone_size: many
d_call: NA
cdr3_aa: CASRPAGAPEQFF
cdr3_nt: TGTGCCAGCAGACCCGCGGGGGCGCCTGAGCAGTTCTTC

cdr3_length: 17
v_call: TRBV7-2
j_call: TRBJ2-3
clone_size: medium-sized
d_call: TRBD1
cdr3_aa: CASSFNRDRGNTDTQYF
cdr3_nt: TGTGCCAGCAGCTTTAACCGGGACAGGGGAAACACAGATACGCAGTATTTT

cdr3_length: 13
v_call: TRBV7-9
j_call: TRBJ2-4
clone_size: many
d_call: NA
cdr3_aa: CASSLSPRDIQYF
cdr3_nt: TGTGCCAGCAGCTTAAGTCCGAGGGACATTCAGTACTTC

cdr3_length: 14
v_call: TRBV11-2
j_call: TRBJ2-1
clone_size: many
d_call: NA
cdr3_aa: CASSLDRPPNEQFF
cdr3_nt: TGTGCCAGCAGCTTGGACCGACCCCCTAATGAGCAGTTCTTC

cdr3_length: 16
v_call: TRBV20-1
j_call: TRBJ1-6
clone_size: many
d_call: NA
cdr3_aa: CSARSSRGPRNSPLHF
cdr3_nt: TGCAGTGCTAGATCTTCCCGGGGCCCCCGCAATTCACCCCTCCACTTT

cdr3_length: 19
v_call: TRBV4-1
j_call: TRBJ2-3
clone_size: few
d_call: TRBD2
cdr3_aa: CASSQVLKGEREGLDTQYF
cdr3_nt: TGCGCCAGCAGCCAAGTCTTGAAGGGAGAGCGGGAGGGATTGGATACGCAGTATTTT

cdr3_length: 16
v_call: TRBV12-3/TRBV12-4
j_call: TRBJ2-7
clone_size: many
d_call: TRBD2
cdr3_aa: CASSPPSSGSKYEQYF
cdr3_nt: TGTGCCAGCAGTCCCCCCTCTAGCGGCAGCAAATACGAGCAGTACTTC

cdr3_length: 19
v_call: TRBV5-1
j_call: TRBJ1-1
clone_size: few
d_call: TRBD1
cdr3_aa: CASSSSLQPQGALFAEAFF
cdr3_nt: TGCGCCAGCAGCTCTAGCCTTCAACCCCAGGGGGCTCTGTTCGCTGAAGCTTTCTTT

cdr3_length: 13
v_call: TRBV29-1
j_call: TRBJ2-7
clone_size: many
d_call: TRBD1
cdr3_aa: CSVGNRGPDEQYF
cdr3_nt: TGCAGCGTGGGCAACAGGGGCCCGGACGAGCAGTACTTC

cdr3_length: 14
v_call: TRBV7-9
j_call: TRBJ1-2
clone_size: few
d_call: NA
cdr3_aa: CASSLGGETFGYTF
cdr3_nt: TGTGCCAGCAGCTTGGGGGGCGAAACGTTTGGCTACACCTTC

cdr3_length: 15
v_call: TRBV6-1
j_call: TRBJ2-7
clone_size: many
d_call: TRBD2
cdr3_aa: CASSLRTSPEGEQYF
cdr3_nt: TGTGCCAGCAGTCTTCGGACTAGCCCCGAGGGCGAGCAGTACTTC

cdr3_length: 16
v_call: TRBV3-1
j_call: TRBJ2-7
clone_size: NA
d_call: NA
cdr3_aa: CASSRRSRANSYEQYF
cdr3_nt: TGTGCCAGCAGCCGCCGCTCCAGGGCTAACTCCTACGAGCAGTACTTC

cdr3_length: 11
v_call: TRBV5-1
j_call: TRBJ2-7
clone_size: many
d_call: TRBD1
cdr3_aa: CASSRGTGKYF
cdr3_nt: TGCGCCAGCAGCCGAGGGACAGGGAAGTACTTC

cdr3_length: 13
v_call: TRBV20-1
j_call: TRBJ2-7
clone_size: many
d_call: TRBD1
cdr3_aa: CSARTGGVPEQYF
cdr3_nt: TGCAGTGCTCGGACAGGGGGAGTCCCCGAGCAGTACTTC

cdr3_length: 16
v_call: TRBV27
j_call: TRBJ2-3
clone_size: many
d_call: TRBD1
cdr3_aa: CASRARTGGFADTQYF
cdr3_nt: TGTGCCAGCAGAGCGCGGACAGGGGGCTTCGCAGATACGCAGTATTTT

cdr3_length: 15
v_call: TRBV5-6
j_call: TRBJ2-3
clone_size: many
d_call: TRBD2
cdr3_aa: CASSRLAGYTDTQYF
cdr3_nt: TGTGCCAGCAGCCGACTAGCGGGGTACACAGATACGCAGTATTTT

cdr3_length: 14
v_call: TRBV28
j_call: TRBJ2-5
clone_size: NA
d_call: NA
cdr3_aa: CASSLSGTPETQYF
cdr3_nt: TGTGCCAGCAGTTTATCAGGGACCCCGGAGACCCAGTACTTC

cdr3_length: 13
v_call: TRBV6-5
j_call: TRBJ1-2
clone_size: many
d_call: NA
cdr3_aa: CASSASPSYGYTF
cdr3_nt: TGTGCCAGCAGTGCCAGTCCATCCTATGGCTACACCTTC

cdr3_length: 19
v_call: TRBV5-1
j_call: TRBJ2-1
clone_size: many
d_call: TRBD2
cdr3_aa: CASSFFSTAGARSYNEQFF
cdr3_nt: TGCGCCAGCAGCTTTTTCTCCACGGCGGGAGCTCGATCCTACAATGAGCAGTTCTTC

cdr3_length: 14
v_call: TRBV6-5
j_call: TRBJ1-2
clone_size: many
d_call: NA
cdr3_aa: CASSYFSGGYGYTF
cdr3_nt: TGTGCCAGCAGTTACTTTTCTGGGGGCTATGGCTACACCTTC

cdr3_length: 12
v_call: TRBV7-2
j_call: TRBJ2-2
clone_size: many
d_call: TRBD1
cdr3_aa: CASSPTGDKLFF
cdr3_nt: TGTGCCAGCAGCCCCACAGGGGATAAGCTGTTTTTT

cdr3_length: 13
v_call: TRBV12-3/TRBV12-4
j_call: TRBJ1-5
clone_size: many
d_call: TRBD1
cdr3_aa: CASGTGGRQPQHF
cdr3_nt: TGTGCCAGCGGAACAGGGGGCCGGCAGCCCCAGCATTTT

cdr3_length: 15
v_call: TRBV11-2
j_call: TRBJ2-5
clone_size: many
d_call: TRBD2
cdr3_aa: CASSLDHGGEETQYF
cdr3_nt: TGTGCCAGCAGCTTAGATCACGGGGGGGAAGAGACCCAGTACTTC

cdr3_length: 14
v_call: TRBV12-3/TRBV12-4
j_call: TRBJ1-2
clone_size: many
d_call: NA
cdr3_aa: CASRGLDRNYGYTF
cdr3_nt: TGTGCCAGCAGGGGGCTTGACAGAAACTATGGCTACACCTTC

cdr3_length: 14
v_call: TRBV29-1
j_call: TRBJ2-3
clone_size: many
d_call: TRBD1
cdr3_aa: CSALTGDGADTQYF
cdr3_nt: TGCAGCGCCTTGACAGGGGATGGGGCAGATACGCAGTATTTT

cdr3_length: 13
v_call: TRBV7-9
j_call: TRBJ2-7
clone_size: many
d_call: TRBD2
cdr3_aa: CASSLSGTQEQYF
cdr3_nt: TGTGCCAGCAGCTTAAGCGGGACGCAAGAGCAGTACTTC